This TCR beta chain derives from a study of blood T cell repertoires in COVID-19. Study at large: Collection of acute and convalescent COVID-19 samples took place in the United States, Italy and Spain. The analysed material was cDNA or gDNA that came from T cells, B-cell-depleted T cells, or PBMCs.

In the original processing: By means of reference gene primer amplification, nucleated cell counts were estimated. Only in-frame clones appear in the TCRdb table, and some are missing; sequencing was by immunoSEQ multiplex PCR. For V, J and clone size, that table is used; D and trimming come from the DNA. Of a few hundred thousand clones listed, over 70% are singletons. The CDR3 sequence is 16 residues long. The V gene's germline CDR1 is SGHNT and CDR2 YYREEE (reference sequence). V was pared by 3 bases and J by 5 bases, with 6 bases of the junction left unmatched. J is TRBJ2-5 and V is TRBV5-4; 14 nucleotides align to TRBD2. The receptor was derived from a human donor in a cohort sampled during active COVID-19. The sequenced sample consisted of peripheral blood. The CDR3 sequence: CASSSGLAGGQETQYF. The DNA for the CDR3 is TGTGCCAGCAGCTCCGGACTAGCGGGGGGCCAGGAGACCCAGTACTTC.